This T cell receptor beta chain was sequenced during a study of STAT3 mutations in large granular lymphocyte leukemia. Sequencing was performed with immunoSEQ multiplex PCR; in TCRdb, only in-frame clones are kept and a portion is missing. The sample carries more than 250 clones, 1.5% to 2% recorded once. The study, taken as a whole, reports: Every T-LGLL patient had at least one immunodominant TCRbeta clonotype.

On this clone itself: What it recognizes is unknown.

Trimming cost V 4 bases and J 1 base; bases outside gene matches: 3. CDR3 length: 15 amino acids. Germline CDR1 SGHDN, CDR2 FVKESK. Specimen: peripheral blood mononuclear cells. J is TRBJ2-3 and V is TRBV14; 9 positions agree with TRBD1. The TCR originated in a boy between 10 and 17 years old with T-cell large granular lymphocyte leukemia. Some clones in this sample may be carry-over from other donors' samples. CDR3 region: CASSLRDRGTDTQYF. CDR3 sequence (DNA): TGTGCCAGCAGCCTACGGGACAGGGGCACAGATACGCAGTATTTT.